The text below deals with one T cell receptor (beta chain). The antigen it recognizes is unknown. It has no much larger one-base neighbor in the sample; base qualities were not kept. The time point label, as the study defines it: cells obtained before transplantation from donor or recipient. CD3+CD4+ and CD3+CD8+ populations were FACS-sorted from unstimulated pre-transplant donor and recipient cells taken from spleen or lymph nodes. The method was the immunoSEQ multiplex PCR assay. In most patients, genomic DNA was isolated using the Qiagen DNeasy Blood and Tissue Kit and sent frozen to Adaptive Biotechnologies for TCR sequencing. For most patients, high-throughput TCR-beta CDR3 sequencing of genomic DNA was performed by Adaptive Biotechnologies. In the paper's pipeline: TCR sequencing data were retrieved from Adaptive's ImmunoSEQ software for roughly 20 patients, whereas a few other patients were processed with MiXCR and VDJtools. To correct CD4 versus CD8 sorting errors, sequences present in both subsets at a frequency ratio below 5:1 were removed. CDR3 nucleotide sequences shared between donor and recipient were removed because their origin could not be assigned. At least 2-fold expansion over unstimulated cells and a minimum CFSE-low frequency of 0.002% (template counts) or 0.001% (read counts) were required for clones to be classified as alloreactive. Clones were considered mappable if detected in sequenced pre-transplant spleen, lymph node, or MLR CFSE-low populations of the donor or recipient. Cumulative frequency of alloreactive clones was calculated as a percentage of all sequences weighted by copy number. TCRdb took over this immuneACCESS table, retaining in-frame rearrangements with V and J assigned. Such tables are incomplete; in checked studies, under half of the missing clones stem from an unresolved V gene, and the remainder is unexplained. The V and J calls and the clone size are those of that table, but D and trimming were determined from the DNA. The sample table holds about 100,000 clones, of which about 90% were seen once. The ten largest clones represent roughly 1% of the sample.

The record originates from a study of graft-versus-host responses after intestinal transplantation (dated by TCRdb to the early 2020s). Looking at the study overall: Recipients received multivisceral, liver-intestinal, or isolated intestinal transplants. Every recipient was given anti-thymocyte globulin induction, followed by around three years of maintenance tacrolimus and steroids. Graft-versus-host and host-versus-graft alloreactive T cell clones were tracked in the graft, circulation and bone marrow after intestinal transplantation using bulk TCR-beta CDR3 sequencing. Alloreactive clones were identified by sequencing pre-transplant mixed lymphocyte reaction products and comparing these products with unstimulated pre-transplant donor and recipient T cells. The cohort enrolled some 25 intestinal transplant recipients including one retransplant, and a few patients lacking pretransplant specimens were excluded. A peak of at least 4% donor T cells among recipient peripheral blood mononuclear cells was the definition used for donor T cell macrochimerism. Instead of going to the commercial service, samples from a few later patients were sequenced in-house on an Illumina MiSeq and processed with MiXCR. Results and caveats for the whole study, not just this receptor: The conclusions were limited by the relatively low number and heterogeneity of the intestinal transplant patients. Early after transplant, peak levels of circulating GvH clones were associated with declines in HvG clones. In patients with donor T cell macrochimerism, the allografts had high GvH to HvG T cell clonal ratios. GvH clones turned up in recipient bone marrow, with some appearing earlier in ileal mucosa or blood, a pattern consistent with an intestinal mucosal origin.

The CDR3, cysteine through phenylalanine, is 22 amino acids long. The entry retains the CDR3 DNA only, 66 bases that are in frame from base 1. V loses 2 bases, J loses 2 bases, and the germline ends lie 33 bases apart. CDR1 and CDR2 are drawn from the germline V gene: MNHNS, SASEGT. The clonotype comes from a human donor who was the organ donor for an intestinal transplant. The material sequenced was unstimulated CD4+ T cells sorted from spleen or lymph node cells, taken before transplant. The V and J segments used are TRBV6-1 and TRBJ1-1; 5 matching bases give a weak D call of TRBD1. The CDR3 region reads CASSENLGSGVSVRGLNTEAFF. The nucleotides read TGTGCCAGCAGTGAAAACTTAGGTTCGGGGGTGAGCGTCAGAGGGTTAAACACTGAAGCTTTCTTT.